This T cell receptor beta chain is drawn from a study of metastatic and nonmetastatic thyroid tumors. Background on the study: Where malignant and benign thyroid patients were concerned, repertoires were compared across blood and tumor or nodule tissue.

This clone came up a few times. Its cognate antigen is unknown. Patients were all untreated before their thyroid surgery. Under the authors' procedure: What underpinned the distant-metastasis classifier for papillary thyroid cancer was the set of CDR3 differences across clinicopathological groups. TCRdb reprocessed the PCR reads via MiXCR. The V and J calls, along with clone size, are taken from TCRdb and not from the paper's own processing. The table records some 30,000 clones, 7.4% of them present only once. The study, taken as a whole, reports: A significant increase in TCR beta diversity was reportedly seen in malignant thyroid tumors relative to benign nodules, in blood and tumor.

The clonotype was recovered from a female donor with papillary thyroid cancer or a benign thyroid nodule (not recorded which). Some clones in this sample may be carry-over from other donors' samples. The sequenced sample was blood.

In nucleotides, the CDR3 is TGTGCCAGCAGTCTACAGGGCTCCACTGAAGCTTTCTTT. This gives the protein CASSLQGSTEAFF. This sequence joins TRBV6-2 or TRBV6-3 and TRBJ1-1; TRBD1 might be the D (6 bases). The V end was cut by 5 bases, the J end by 4 bases, with 11 bases between. CDR1 is MNHEY and CDR2 is SVGEGT in the germline V gene. This CDR3 is 13 amino acids long.